This T cell receptor (beta chain) comes out of a study of vaccination and CD4 T cells after COVID-19. Study-wide context: SARS-CoV-2 was confirmed by nasal swab PCR; disease was mild in several, severe in one. General study findings and limits: In convalescent patients, 304 of 307 vaccine-specific clones were mono-reactive for SARS-CoV-2 spike. The study examined relatively few convalescent patients and included no early post-infection timepoints.

Cultured CD4+ T-cell DNA underwent Oncomine TCR Beta short-read sequencing. TCRdb called the PCR reads again in MiXCR, with one record for every CDR3 protein. The sample includes approximately 6,000 distinct CDR3 sequences, roughly 52% seen only once; the top ten take 20% to 25%. Treatment of the sample: approximately nine-day PBMC culture with coronavirus spike peptide pools or control peptides (ViraFEST assay). Trimming cost V 0 bases and J 2 bases; bases outside gene matches: 6. This CDR3 is 16 amino acids long. CDR1 and CDR2 (germline): DFQATT, SNEGSKA (reference sequence). About this clonotype: Its antigen is as yet unknown.

This chain links TRBV20-1 with TRBJ2-2; 7 bases agree with TRBD2. Material for sequencing was CD4+ T cells from blood, cultured in vitro. This sequence was found in a human donor who had recovered from COVID-19. The CDR3 spells CSARDAAGPNTGELFF. The DNA for the CDR3 is TGCAGTGCTAGAGATGCAGCGGGACCTAACACCGGGGAGCTGTTTTTT.